What follows are 5 T cell receptor beta chains derived from one specimen sequenced in a study of T cell repertoires in cytomegalovirus infection. MiXCR, applied by TCRdb to the reads, yields one record per CDR3 protein. The repertoire includes approximately 750,000 distinct CDR3 sequences, less than 40% of them detected once, and roughly 2.8% sits in the top ten. The sample was PBMCs. These receptors all come from a human donor in good health (CMV status not recorded). Some clones in this sample may be carry-over from other donors' samples.

About this clonotype itself: As the CDR3 is not closed by the conserved phenylalanine or tryptophan, this likely results from a read error. This chain uses TRBV6-5 with TRBJ2-7; D unclear. This CDR3 has 14 residues. V dropped 0 bases and J dropped 6 bases, with 12 bases sitting between them. CDR1 MNHEY and CDR2 SVGAGI come from the germline V gene. CDR3 nucleotide sequence: TGTGCCAGCAGTTACTCGACATCAAGTGGCGAGCAGTACTTA. This encodes CASSYSTSSGEQYL.

The chain joins TRBV5-4 to TRBJ2-5, with TRBD2 identical over 8 bases. V shed 4 bases, J shed 2 bases, and the junction held 4 bases outside the gene matches. The CDR3 has 14 residues. Germline CDR1 SGHNT, CDR2 YYREEE (reference sequence). CDR3 in DNA: TGTGCCAGCAGCCGGGGGGGGTTTCAAGAGACCCAGTACTTC. It specifies CASSRGGFQETQYF. Based on the CDR3 plus reference TRBV5-4 and TRBJ2-5, the full variable domain is ETGVTQSPTHLIKTRGQQVTLRCSSQSGHNTVSWYQQALGQGPQFIFQYYREEENGRGNFPPRFSGLQFPNYSSELNVNALELDDSALYLCASSRGGFQETQYFGPGTRLLVL.

This clonotype has a handful of counts. This chain links TRBV19 with TRBJ2-7, with D possibly being TRBD2 (5 bases). V lost 3 bases and J 7 bases, leaving 16 bases between the germline ends. The CDR3 length is 14 residues. The germline V gene encodes CDR1 LNHDA and CDR2 SQIVND (reference sequence). The chain's CDR3 is CASSISSRSGEQYF. CDR3 nucleotide sequence: TGTGCCAGTAGTATTTCGTCGAGGAGCGGAGAGCAGTACTTC.

V and J are TRBV5-1 and TRBJ2-7; 7 bases agree with TRBD1. CDR3 length equals 16 residues. Germline CDR1 reads SGHRS; CDR2 reads YFSETQ. Trimming cost V 0 bases and J 0 bases; bases outside gene matches: 6. CDR3 DNA sequence: TGCGCCAGCAGCTTGGCCCACCCAGGGGGCTCCTACGAGCAGTACTTC. This encodes CASSLAHPGGSYEQYF.

This rearrangement joins TRBV28 to TRBJ1-3; D not resolved. Germline V gene sequence: CDR1 MDHEN, CDR2 SYDVKM. This CDR3 is 16 amino acids long. Trimming took off 6 bases at V and 2 bases at J, with 17 bases between the two ends. The CDR3 sequence is CASRGSSGSAGNTIYF. As DNA, the CDR3 is TGTGCCAGCAGGGGATCTAGTGGGTCTGCTGGAAACACCATATATTTT.